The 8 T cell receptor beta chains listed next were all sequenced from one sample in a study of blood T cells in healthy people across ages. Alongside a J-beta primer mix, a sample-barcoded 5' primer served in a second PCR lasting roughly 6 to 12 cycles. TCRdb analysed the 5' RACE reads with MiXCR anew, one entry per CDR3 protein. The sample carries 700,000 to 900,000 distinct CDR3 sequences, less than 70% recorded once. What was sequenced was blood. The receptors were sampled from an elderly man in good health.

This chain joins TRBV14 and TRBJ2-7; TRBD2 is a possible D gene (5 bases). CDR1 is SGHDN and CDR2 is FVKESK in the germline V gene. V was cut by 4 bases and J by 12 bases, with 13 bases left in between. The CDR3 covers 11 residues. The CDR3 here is CASSPDYQTYF. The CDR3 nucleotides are TGTGCCAGCAGCCCAGACTATCAGACGTACTTC.

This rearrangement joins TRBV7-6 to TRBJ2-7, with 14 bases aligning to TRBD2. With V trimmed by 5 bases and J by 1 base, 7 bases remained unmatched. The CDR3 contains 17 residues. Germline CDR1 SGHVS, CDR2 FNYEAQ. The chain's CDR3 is CASSPGLAGDRSYEQYF. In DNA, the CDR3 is TGTGCCAGCAGCCCGGGACTAGCGGGAGATAGGTCCTACGAGCAGTACTTC.

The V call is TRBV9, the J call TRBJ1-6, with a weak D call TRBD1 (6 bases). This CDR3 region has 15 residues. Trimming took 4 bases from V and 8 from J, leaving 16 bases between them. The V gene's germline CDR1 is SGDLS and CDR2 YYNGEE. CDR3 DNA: TGTGCCAGCAGCCCAGGCCGGGGGCCAGATTCACCCCTCCACTTT. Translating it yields CASSPGRGPDSPLHF. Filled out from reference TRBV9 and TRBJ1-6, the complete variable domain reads DSGVTQTPKHLITATGQRVTLRCSPRSGDLSVYWYQQSLDQGLQFLIQYYNGEERAKGNILERFSAQQFPDLHSELNLSSLELGDSALYFCASSPGRGPDSPLHFGNGTRLTVT.

The CDR3 nucleotides read TGTGCCAGCAGTTTTGGACAGGGGGACAGATACGCGTATTTT. It encodes CASSFGQGDRYAYF. The rearrangement links TRBV28 to TRBJ2-3; 10 bases line up with TRBD1. This CDR3 comprises 14 residues. Germline CDR1 reads MDHEN; CDR2 reads SYDVKM. Losses at the gene ends were 3 bases for V and 14 bases for J; bases not matched to a gene: 11.

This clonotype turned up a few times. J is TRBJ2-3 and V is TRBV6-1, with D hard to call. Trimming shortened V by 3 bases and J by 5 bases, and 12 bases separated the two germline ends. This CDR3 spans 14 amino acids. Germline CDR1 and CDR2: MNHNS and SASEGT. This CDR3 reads CASSDRRTLDTQYF. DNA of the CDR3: TGTGCCAGCAGTGACCGAAGGACCTTAGATACGCAGTATTTT.

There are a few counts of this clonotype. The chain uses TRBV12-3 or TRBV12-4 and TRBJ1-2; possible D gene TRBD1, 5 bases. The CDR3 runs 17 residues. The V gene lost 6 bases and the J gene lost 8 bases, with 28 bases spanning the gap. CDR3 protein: CASSPRRPETALGGYTF. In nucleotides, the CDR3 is TGTGCCAGCAGCCCAAGGCGTCCGGAGACAGCTTTGGGAGGCTACACCTTC.

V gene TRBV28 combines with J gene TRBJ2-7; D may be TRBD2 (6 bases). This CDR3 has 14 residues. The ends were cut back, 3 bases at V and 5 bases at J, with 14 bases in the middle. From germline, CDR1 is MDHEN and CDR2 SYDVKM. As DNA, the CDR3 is TGTGCCAGCAGTTTTGGCGGGAACCGGGACGAGCAGTACTTC. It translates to CASSFGGNRDEQYF.

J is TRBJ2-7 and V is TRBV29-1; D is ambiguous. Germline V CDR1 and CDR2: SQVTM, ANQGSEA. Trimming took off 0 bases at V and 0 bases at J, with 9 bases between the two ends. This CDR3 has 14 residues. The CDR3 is CSVEDPSTSYEQYF. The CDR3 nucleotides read TGCAGCGTTGAAGATCCGAGTACCTCCTACGAGCAGTACTTC.